This TCR beta chain was retrieved from a study of shared clonotypes between healthy human individuals. Broader study findings: Naive subsets generally had larger estimated richness than memory subsets.

Germline V gene lookup returns CDR1 MNHEY and CDR2 SMNVEV (reference sequence). Trimming removed 6 bases from V and 1 base from J; junction bases left unmatched: 16. The CDR3 covers 19 residues. In regard to this clone: The antigen remains undetermined.

There were no recent acute infections or vaccinations among the donors, who were healthy HIV-negative adults. Profiling relied on immunoSEQ multiplex PCR, and the TCRdb table lists in-frame clones only, not all of them. The sample lists around 2,000,000 clones; 90% to 95% were seen once. J is TRBJ2-4 and V is TRBV27, with 9 bases aligning to TRBD1. This TCR was recovered from a man aged 18 to 30 in good health. The specimen was naive CD4+ T cells sorted from blood. Specified subset: CD45RA+ positively selected. The CDR3 is CASSPRGQGYAGAKNIQYF. The DNA of the CDR3 is TGTGCCAGCAGCCCTCGGGGACAGGGTTATGCTGGGGCCAAAAACATTCAGTACTTC.